The present entry profiles one T cell receptor (beta chain) with its context. Its matching antigen is unknown. This sample is drawn from a study of cytomegalovirus exposure and HLA in healthy donors. At the level of the study: Unique TCRs numbering about 85 million, obtained from HLA-typed donors, made up an early data release. Study-wide points: Approximately 17,000 TCR beta sequences were associated with HLA alleles at 0.05 false discovery rate in a later analysis.

From germline, CDR1 is SGHDN and CDR2 FVKESK. CDR3 length equals 15 residues. Deletions cut 7 bases from V and 0 bases from J, with 12 bases between. PCR amplification relied on 60 Vbeta primers (plus 13 Jbeta primers). The assay was immunoSEQ multiplex PCR, and TCRdb's table has in-frame clones only and misses some. The sample contains about 190,000 clones, under 85% of which appear only once. The TCR originated in a woman younger than 30 in good health and CMV-seronegative. The rearrangement joins TRBV14 to TRBJ2-2; D is ambiguous. The sequenced sample was PBMCs. The CDR3 nucleotides read TGTGCCAGCATGTTTCCACACGCGAACACCGGGGAGCTGTTTTTT. This gives the protein CASMFPHANTGELFF.